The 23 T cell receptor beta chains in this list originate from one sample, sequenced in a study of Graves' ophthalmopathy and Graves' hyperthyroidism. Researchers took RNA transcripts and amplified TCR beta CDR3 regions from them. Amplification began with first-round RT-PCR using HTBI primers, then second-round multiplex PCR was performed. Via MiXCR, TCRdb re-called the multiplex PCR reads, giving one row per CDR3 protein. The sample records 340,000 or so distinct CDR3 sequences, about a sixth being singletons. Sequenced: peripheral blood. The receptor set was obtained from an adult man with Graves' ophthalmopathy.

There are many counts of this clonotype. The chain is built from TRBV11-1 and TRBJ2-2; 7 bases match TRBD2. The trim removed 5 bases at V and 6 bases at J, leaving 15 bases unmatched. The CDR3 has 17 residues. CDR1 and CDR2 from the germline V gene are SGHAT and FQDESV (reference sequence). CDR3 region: CASSTVLRGRGAGELFF. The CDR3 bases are TGTGCCAGCAGCACCGTCTTGCGCGGGAGAGGTGCCGGGGAGCTGTTTTTT.

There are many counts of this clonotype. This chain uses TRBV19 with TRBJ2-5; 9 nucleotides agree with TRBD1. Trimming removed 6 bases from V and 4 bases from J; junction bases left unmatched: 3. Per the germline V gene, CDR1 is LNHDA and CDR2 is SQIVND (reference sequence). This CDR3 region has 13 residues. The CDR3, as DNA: TGTGCCAGTAGCGTGACAGGGGGAGAGACCCAGTACTTC. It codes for CASSVTGGETQYF.

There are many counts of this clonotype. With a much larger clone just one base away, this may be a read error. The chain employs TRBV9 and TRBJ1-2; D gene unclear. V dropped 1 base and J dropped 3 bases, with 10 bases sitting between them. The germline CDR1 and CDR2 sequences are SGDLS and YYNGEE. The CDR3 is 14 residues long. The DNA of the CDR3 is TGTGCCAGCAGCGTACGGAGCGCTGACTATGGCTACACCTTC. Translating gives CASSVRSADYGYTF.

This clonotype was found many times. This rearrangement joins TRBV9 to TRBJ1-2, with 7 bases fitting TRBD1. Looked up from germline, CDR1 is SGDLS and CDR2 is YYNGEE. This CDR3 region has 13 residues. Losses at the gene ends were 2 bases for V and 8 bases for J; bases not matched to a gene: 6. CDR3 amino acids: CASSVRYRGGYTF. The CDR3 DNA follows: TGTGCCAGCAGCGTTAGATACAGGGGAGGCTACACCTTC. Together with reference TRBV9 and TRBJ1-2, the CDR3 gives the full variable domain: DSGVTQTPKHLITATGQRVTLRCSPRSGDLSVYWYQQSLDQGLQFLIQYYNGEERAKGNILERFSAQQFPDLHSELNLSSLELGDSALYFCASSVRYRGGYTFGSGTRLTVV.

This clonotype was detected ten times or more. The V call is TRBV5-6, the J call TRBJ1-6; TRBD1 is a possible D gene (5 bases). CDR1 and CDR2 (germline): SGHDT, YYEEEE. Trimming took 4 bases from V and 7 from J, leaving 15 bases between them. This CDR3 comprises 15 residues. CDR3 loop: CASSNPGTLNSPLHF. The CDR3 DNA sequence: TGTGCCAGCAGCAACCCCGGGACGTTGAATTCACCCCTCCACTTT.

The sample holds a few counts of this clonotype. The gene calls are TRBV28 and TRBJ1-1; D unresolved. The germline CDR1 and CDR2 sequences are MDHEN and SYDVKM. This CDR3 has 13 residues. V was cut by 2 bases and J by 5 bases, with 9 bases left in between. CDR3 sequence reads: CASSLPKSTEAFF. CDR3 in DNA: TGTGCCAGCAGTTTACCCAAATCTACTGAAGCTTTCTTT.

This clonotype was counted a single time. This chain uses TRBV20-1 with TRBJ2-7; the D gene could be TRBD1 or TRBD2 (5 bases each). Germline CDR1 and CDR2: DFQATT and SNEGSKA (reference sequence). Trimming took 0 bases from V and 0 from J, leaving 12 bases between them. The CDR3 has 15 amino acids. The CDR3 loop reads CSARDPGTNSYEQYF. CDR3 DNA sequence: TGCAGTGCTAGAGACCCCGGGACCAACTCCTACGAGCAGTACTTC.

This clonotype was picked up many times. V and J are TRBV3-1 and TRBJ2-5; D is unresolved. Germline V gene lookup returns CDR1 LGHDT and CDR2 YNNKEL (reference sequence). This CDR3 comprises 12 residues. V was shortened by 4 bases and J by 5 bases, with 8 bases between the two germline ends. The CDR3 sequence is CASSRTPETQYF. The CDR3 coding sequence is TGTGCCAGCAGCCGAACCCCGGAGACCCAGTACTTC.

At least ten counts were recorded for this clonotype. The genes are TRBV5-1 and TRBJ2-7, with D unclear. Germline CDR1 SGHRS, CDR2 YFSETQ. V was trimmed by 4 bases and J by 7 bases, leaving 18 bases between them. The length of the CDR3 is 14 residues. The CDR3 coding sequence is TGCGCCAGCAGCCCGCGGCTGCTGACGACGGAGCAGTACTTC. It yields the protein CASSPRLLTTEQYF.

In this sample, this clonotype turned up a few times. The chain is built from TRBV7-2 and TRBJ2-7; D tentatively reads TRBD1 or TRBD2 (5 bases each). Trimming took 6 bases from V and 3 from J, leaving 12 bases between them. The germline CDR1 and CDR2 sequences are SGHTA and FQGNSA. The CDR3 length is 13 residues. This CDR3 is CASRSRGHYEQYF. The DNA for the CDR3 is TGTGCCAGCAGATCCCGGGGCCACTACGAGCAGTACTTC.

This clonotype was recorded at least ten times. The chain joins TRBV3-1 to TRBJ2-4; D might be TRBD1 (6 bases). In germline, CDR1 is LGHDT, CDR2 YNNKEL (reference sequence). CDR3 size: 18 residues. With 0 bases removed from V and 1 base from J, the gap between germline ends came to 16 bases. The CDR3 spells CASSQEGARGWAKNIQYF. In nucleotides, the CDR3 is TGTGCCAGCAGCCAAGAGGGGGCGAGGGGCTGGGCCAAAAACATTCAGTACTTC.

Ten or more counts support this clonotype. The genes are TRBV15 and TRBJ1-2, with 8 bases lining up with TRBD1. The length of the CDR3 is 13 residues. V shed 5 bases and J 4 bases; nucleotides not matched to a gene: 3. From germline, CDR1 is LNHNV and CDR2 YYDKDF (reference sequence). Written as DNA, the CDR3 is TGTGCCACCAGCGATGACAGGGGCTATGGCTACACCTTC. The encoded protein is CATSDDRGYGYTF.

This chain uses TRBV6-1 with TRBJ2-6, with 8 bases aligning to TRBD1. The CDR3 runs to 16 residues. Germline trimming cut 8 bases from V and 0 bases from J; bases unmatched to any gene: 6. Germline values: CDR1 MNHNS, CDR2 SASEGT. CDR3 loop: CASQDRVSSGANVLTF. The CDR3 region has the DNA TGTGCCAGCCAGGACAGGGTGAGCTCTGGGGCCAACGTCCTGACTTTC.

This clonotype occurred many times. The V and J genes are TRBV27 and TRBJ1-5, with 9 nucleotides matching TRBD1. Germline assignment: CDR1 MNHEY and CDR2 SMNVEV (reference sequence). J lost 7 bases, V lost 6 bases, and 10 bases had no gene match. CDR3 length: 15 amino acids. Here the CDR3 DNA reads TGTGCCAGCAGGGGGGACAGGGTGGTCTGGCAGCCCCAGCATTTT. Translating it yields CASRGDRVVWQPQHF.

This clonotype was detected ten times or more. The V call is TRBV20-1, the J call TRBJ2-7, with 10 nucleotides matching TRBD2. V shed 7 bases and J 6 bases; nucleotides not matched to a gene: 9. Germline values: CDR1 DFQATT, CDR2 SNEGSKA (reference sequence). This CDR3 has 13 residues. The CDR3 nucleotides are TGCAGTGTCACTAGCGGGGTAGCGAGCGAGCAGTACTTC. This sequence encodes CSVTSGVASEQYF.

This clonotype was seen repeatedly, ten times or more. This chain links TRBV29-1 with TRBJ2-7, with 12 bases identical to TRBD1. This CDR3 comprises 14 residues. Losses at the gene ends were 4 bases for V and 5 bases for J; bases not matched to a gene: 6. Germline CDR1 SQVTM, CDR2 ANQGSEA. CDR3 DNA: TGCAGCGTTGTACGGGGGACAGGGGGCGACGAGCAGTACTTC. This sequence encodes CSVVRGTGGDEQYF.

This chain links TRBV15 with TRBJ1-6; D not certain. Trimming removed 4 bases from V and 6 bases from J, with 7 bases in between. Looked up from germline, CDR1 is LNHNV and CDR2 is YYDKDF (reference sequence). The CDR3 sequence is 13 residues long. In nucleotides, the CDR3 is TGTGCCACCAGCACGACGGCTAATTCACCCCTCCACTTT. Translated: CATSTTANSPLHF.

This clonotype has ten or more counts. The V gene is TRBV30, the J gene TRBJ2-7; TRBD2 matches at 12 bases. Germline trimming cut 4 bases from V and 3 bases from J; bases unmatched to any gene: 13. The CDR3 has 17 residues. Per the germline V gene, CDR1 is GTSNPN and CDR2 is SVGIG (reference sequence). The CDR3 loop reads CAWTTKDGLAGFYEQYF. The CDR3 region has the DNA TGTGCCTGGACCACCAAAGACGGACTAGCGGGATTCTACGAGCAGTACTTC. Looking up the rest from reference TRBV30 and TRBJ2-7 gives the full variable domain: SQTIHQWPATLVQPVGSPLSLECTVEGTSNPNLYWYRQAAGRGLQLLFYSVGIGQISSEVPQNLSASRPQDRQFILSSKKLLLSDSGFYLCAWTTKDGLAGFYEQYFGPGTRLTVT.

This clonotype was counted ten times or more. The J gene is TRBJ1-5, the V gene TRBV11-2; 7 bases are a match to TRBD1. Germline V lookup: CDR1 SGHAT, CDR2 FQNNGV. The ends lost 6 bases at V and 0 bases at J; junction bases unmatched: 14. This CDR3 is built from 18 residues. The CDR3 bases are TGTGCCAGCAGGCCGGGGCAGGGAGGGGGCTATAGCAATCAGCCCCAGCATTTT. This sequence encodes CASRPGQGGGYSNQPQHF.

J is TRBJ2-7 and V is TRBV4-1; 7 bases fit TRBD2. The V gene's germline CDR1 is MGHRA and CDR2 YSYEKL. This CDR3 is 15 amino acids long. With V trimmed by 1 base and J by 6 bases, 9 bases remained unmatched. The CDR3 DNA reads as TGCGCCAGCAGCCAAGCCGCCGCGGGAGCGACCGAGCAGTACTTC. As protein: CASSQAAAGATEQYF.

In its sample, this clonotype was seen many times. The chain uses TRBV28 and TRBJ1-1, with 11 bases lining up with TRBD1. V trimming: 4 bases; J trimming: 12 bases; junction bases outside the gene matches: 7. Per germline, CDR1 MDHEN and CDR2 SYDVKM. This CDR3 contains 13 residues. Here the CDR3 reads CASSSGTGGAPFF. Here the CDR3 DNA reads TGTGCCAGCAGTTCTGGGACAGGGGGAGCACCTTTCTTT.

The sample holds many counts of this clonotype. The CDR3 coding sequence is TGTGCCAGCAGGACCGACAGGGAGGCTTCACCCCTCCACTTT. Residues: CASRTDREASPLHF. The V gene is TRBV6-5, the J gene TRBJ1-6; 7 bases match TRBD1. Germline V gene data show CDR1 as MNHEY and CDR2 as SVGAGI. Trimming removed 6 bases from V and 9 bases from J; junction bases left unmatched: 8. CDR3 size: 14 residues.

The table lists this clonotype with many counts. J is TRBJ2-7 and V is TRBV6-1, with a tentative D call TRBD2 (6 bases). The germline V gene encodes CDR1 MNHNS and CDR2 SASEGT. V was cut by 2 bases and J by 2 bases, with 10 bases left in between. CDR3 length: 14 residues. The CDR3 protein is CASSETGSPYEQYF. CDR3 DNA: TGTGCCAGCAGTGAAACCGGGAGTCCCTACGAGCAGTACTTC.